What follows are 14 T cell receptor beta chains derived from one specimen sequenced in a study of OX40 agonist ivuxolimab in advanced cancers. The data were produced by immunoSEQ multiplex PCR, yet TCRdb's version contains in-frame clones alone and is incomplete. In the table there are some 25,000 clones, about 86% of which are singletons. The sample here was CD4+ or CD8+ T cells sorted from blood, taken in a trial of the OX40 agonist ivuxolimab. The receptor set was obtained from an adult with an advanced solid tumor such as melanoma, head and neck, liver or kidney cancer.

The chain combines TRBV27 with TRBJ1-2, with TRBD1 as a possible D gene (5 bases). This CDR3 comprises 12 residues. CDR1 is MNHEY and CDR2 is SMNVEV in the germline V gene (reference sequence). Trimming removed 8 bases from V and 8 bases from J, with 15 bases in between. The chain's CDR3 is CASYGDGGGYTF. The CDR3 DNA sequence: TGTGCCAGCTACGGGGATGGGGGGGGCTACACCTTC.

V gene TRBV19 combines with J gene TRBJ1-1; 7 bases agree with TRBD1. Trimming at V came to 4 bases and at J to 5 bases, leaving 10 bases not matched to a gene. CDR1 is LNHDA and CDR2 is SQIVND in the germline V gene (reference sequence). The CDR3 is 15 amino acids. CDR3 sequence (DNA): TGTGCCAGTAGTAGAACACCAGGGGGTTATACTGAAGCTTTCTTT. It translates to CASSRTPGGYTEAFF. Full variable domain (outside the CDR3, taken from reference TRBV19 and TRBJ1-1): DGGITQSPKYLFRKEGQNVTLSCEQNLNHDAMYWYRQDPGQGLRLIYYSQIVNDFQKGDIAEGYSVSREKKESFPLTVTSAQKNPTAFYLCASSRTPGGYTEAFFGQGTRLTVV.

This chain links TRBV5-4 with TRBJ1-3, with 7 bases lining up with TRBD1. The CDR3 length is 15 residues. With 0 bases clipped from V and 2 bases from J, the junction kept 2 bases outside the gene matches. Germline loops: CDR1 SGHNT, CDR2 YYREEE (reference sequence). This CDR3 is CASSLGQGAGNTIYF. The CDR3 nucleotides are TGTGCCAGCAGCTTGGGACAGGGTGCTGGAAACACCATATATTTT.

V is TRBV5-6 and J is TRBJ2-2; no clear D gene. The CDR3 length is 16 residues. V lost 5 bases, J lost 7 bases, and 21 bases lay in between. CDR1 is SGHDT and CDR2 is YYEEEE in the germline V gene. The CDR3 DNA follows: TGTGCCAGCAGTCTCTTTCGCGACCCCCTCGGCGGGGAGCTGTTTTTT. Its protein product is CASSLFRDPLGGELFF.

This clone was seen a single time. The gene calls are TRBV4-1 and TRBJ2-5; D possibly corresponds to TRBD2 (5 bases). CDR1 is MGHRA, CDR2 YSYEKL, per germline. CDR3 length: 13 amino acids. V dropped 2 bases and J dropped 4 bases, with 8 bases sitting between them. CDR3 in DNA: TGCGCCAGCAGCCAACTAGCCGGAGAGACCCAGTACTTC. It encodes CASSQLAGETQYF.

The rearrangement links TRBV6-1 to TRBJ2-7; TRBD2 is a possible D gene (6 bases). V lost 3 bases and J lost 7, with 13 bases in between. Germline V lookup: CDR1 MNHNS, CDR2 SASEGT. This CDR3 comprises 13 residues. In DNA, the CDR3 is TGTGCCAGCAGTGACGCCCGGGGGTGGGAGCAGTACTTC. Translation: CASSDARGWEQYF.

The J gene is TRBJ2-7, the V gene TRBV28; no clear D. Trimming took off 6 bases at V and 0 bases at J, with 9 bases between the two ends. The CDR3 contains 13 residues. Germline V CDR1 and CDR2: MDHEN, SYDVKM. The CDR3 reads CASSPLSSYEQYF. The DNA for the CDR3 is TGTGCCAGCAGCCCCCTAAGCTCCTACGAGCAGTACTTC.

This chain links TRBV7-6 with TRBJ2-2; no reliable D call. Trimming took off 3 bases at V and 3 bases at J, with 8 bases between the two ends. Germline values: CDR1 SGHVS, CDR2 FNYEAQ. The length of the CDR3 is 14 residues. The CDR3 region is CASSFNPDTGELFF. CDR3 sequence (DNA): TGTGCCAGCAGCTTCAACCCAGACACCGGGGAGCTGTTTTTT.

The chain links TRBV25-1 to TRBJ2-5; D could derive from TRBD1 or TRBD2 (5 bases each). The DNA end is more similar to TRBJ2-7, so the J call may be wrong. Germline CDR1 MGHDK, CDR2 SYGVNS. The CDR3 runs to 13 residues. The CDR3 sequence: CASRFEGHYEQYF. Written as DNA, the CDR3 is TGTGCCAGCAGATTTGAGGGGCACTACGAGCAGTACTTC.

A word on this clone: The junction shows a germline mismatch at one end, possibly a read error. The chain links TRBV2 to TRBJ1-2; a possible D gene is TRBD1 (5 bases). CDR3 length: 11 amino acids. Germline V gene lookup returns CDR1 SNHLY and CDR2 FYNNEI. In DNA form, the CDR3 reads TGTGCCAGCAGTGAAGGAGGGGCATATCCCTTC. Encoded protein: CASSEGGAYPF. Supplemented by reference TRBV2 and TRBJ1-2, the full variable domain reads EPEVTQTPSHQVTQMGQEVILRCVPISNHLYFYWYRQILGQKVEFLVSFYNNEISEKSEIFDDQFSVERPDGSNFTLKIRSTKLEDSAMYFCASSEGGAYPFGSGTRLTVV.

V gene TRBV11-3 combines with J gene TRBJ2-1; 9 bases match TRBD1. The J segment lost 4 bases and the V segment lost 5 bases, leaving 9 bases of the junction unmatched. Germline V gene sequence: CDR1 SGHNT, CDR2 YENEEA. The CDR3 is 16 amino acids. The CDR3 DNA reads TGTGCCAGCAGCGATAGTCTGGGACAGGGATACAATGAGCAGTTCTTC. Translation: CASSDSLGQGYNEQFF.

The chain uses TRBV19 and TRBJ2-3, with D uncertain. Trimming removed 8 bases from V and 1 base from J, with 7 bases in between. The germline gives CDR1 LNHDA, CDR2 SQIVND (reference sequence). This CDR3 contains 12 residues. The CDR3 DNA reads TGTGCCAGTGATCACGGCACAGATACGCAGTATTTT. Protein product: CASDHGTDTQYF.

This clone was counted between two and nine times. The rearrangement joins TRBV30 to TRBJ1-1; D is unclear. Per the germline V gene, CDR1 is GTSNPN and CDR2 is SVGIG (reference sequence). Trimming stripped 0 bases from V and 1 base from J, with 6 bases between. The CDR3 extends over 13 amino acids. In nucleotides, the CDR3 is TGTGCCTGGAGTGTACAAGGGAACACTGAAGCTTTCTTT. Residues: CAWSVQGNTEAFF.

The chain joins TRBV11-2 to TRBJ2-7; 7 nucleotides agree with TRBD1. The V and J ends lost 4 bases and 3 bases, in that order; junction bases with no gene match: 3. Germline V gene data show CDR1 as SGHAT and CDR2 as FQNNGV. The CDR3 loop spans 13 amino acids. As DNA, the CDR3 is TGTGCCAGCAGCTCAGGGACAGACTACGAGCAGTACTTC. Its protein product is CASSSGTDYEQYF.